This TCR beta chain was obtained from a study of blood T cell repertoires in COVID-19. On the study more broadly: The United States, Italy and Spain were the sources of the acute and convalescent COVID-19 samples. PBMCs, B-cell-depleted T cells, or T cells provided the cDNA or gDNA that made up the material.

Germline V CDR1 and CDR2: GTSNPN, SVGIG (reference sequence). The CDR3 length is 13 residues. Deletions cut 1 base from V and 1 base from J, with 7 bases between. As originally analysed: Estimated nucleated cell counts came from reference gene primer amplification. The method was immunoSEQ multiplex PCR; TCRdb's version includes in-frame clones alone and lacks a portion of them. V, J and clone size are taken as reported in that table, and D and trimming were inferred from the DNA itself. The repertoire includes under 250,000 clones, approximately 80% of them detected once, and under 30% sits in the top ten.

The rearrangement uses TRBV30 and TRBJ1-2; D is perhaps TRBD1 (6 bases). The clonotype originates from a man between 35 and 55 years old with acute or convalescent COVID-19. Sequenced sample: peripheral blood. The CDR3 here is CAWSGGGNYGYTF. The CDR3 DNA reads TGTGCCTGGAGTGGAGGGGGTAACTATGGCTACACCTTC. Drawing the rest from reference TRBV30 and TRBJ1-2, the complete variable domain is SQTIHQWPATLVQPVGSPLSLECTVEGTSNPNLYWYRQAAGRGLQLLFYSVGIGQISSEVPQNLSASRPQDRQFILSSKKLLLSDSGFYLCAWSGGGNYGYTFGSGTRLTVV.